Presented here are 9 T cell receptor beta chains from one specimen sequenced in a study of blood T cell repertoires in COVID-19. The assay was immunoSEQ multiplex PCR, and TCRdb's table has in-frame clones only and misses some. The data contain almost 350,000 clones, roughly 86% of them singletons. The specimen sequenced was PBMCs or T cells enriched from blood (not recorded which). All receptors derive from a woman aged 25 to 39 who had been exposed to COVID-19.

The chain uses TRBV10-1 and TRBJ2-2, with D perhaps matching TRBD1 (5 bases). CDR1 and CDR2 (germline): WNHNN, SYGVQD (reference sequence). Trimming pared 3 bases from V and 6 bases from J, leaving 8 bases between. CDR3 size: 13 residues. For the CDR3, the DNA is TGCGCCAGCAGTGATAGGGGATCCGGGGAGCTGTTTTTT. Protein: CASSDRGSGELFF.

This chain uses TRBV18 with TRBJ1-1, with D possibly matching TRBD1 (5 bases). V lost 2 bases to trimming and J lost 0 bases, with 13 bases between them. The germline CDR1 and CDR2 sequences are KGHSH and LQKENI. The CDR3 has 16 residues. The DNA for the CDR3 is TGTGCCAGCTCACCAGGGGCTACAGGTATGAACACTGAAGCTTTCTTT. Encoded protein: CASSPGATGMNTEAFF.

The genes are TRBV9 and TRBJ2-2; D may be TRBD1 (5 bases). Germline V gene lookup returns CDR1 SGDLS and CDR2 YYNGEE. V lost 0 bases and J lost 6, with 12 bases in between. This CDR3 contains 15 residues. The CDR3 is CASSVEVGAPGELFF. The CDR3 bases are TGTGCCAGCAGCGTAGAGGTAGGGGCGCCCGGGGAGCTGTTTTTT.

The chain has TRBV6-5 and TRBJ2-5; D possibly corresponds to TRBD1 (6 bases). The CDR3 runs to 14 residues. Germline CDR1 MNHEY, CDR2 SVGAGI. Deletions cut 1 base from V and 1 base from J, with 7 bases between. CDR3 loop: CASSYWGPQETQYF. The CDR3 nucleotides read TGTGCCAGCAGTTACTGGGGGCCCCAAGAGACCCAGTACTTC.

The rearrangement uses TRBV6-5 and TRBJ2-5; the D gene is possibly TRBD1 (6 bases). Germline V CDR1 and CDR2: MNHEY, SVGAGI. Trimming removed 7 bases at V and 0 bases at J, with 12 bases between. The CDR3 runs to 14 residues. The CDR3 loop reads CASIGGTYQETQYF. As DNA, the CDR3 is TGTGCCAGCATTGGGGGCACCTACCAAGAGACCCAGTACTTC.

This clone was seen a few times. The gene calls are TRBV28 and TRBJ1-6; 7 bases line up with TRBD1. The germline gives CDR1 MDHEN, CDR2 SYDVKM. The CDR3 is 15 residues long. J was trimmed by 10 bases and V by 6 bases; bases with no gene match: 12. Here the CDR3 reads CASSPTTGPGSPLHF. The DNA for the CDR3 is TGTGCCAGCAGCCCTACGACAGGGCCCGGGTCACCCCTCCACTTT.

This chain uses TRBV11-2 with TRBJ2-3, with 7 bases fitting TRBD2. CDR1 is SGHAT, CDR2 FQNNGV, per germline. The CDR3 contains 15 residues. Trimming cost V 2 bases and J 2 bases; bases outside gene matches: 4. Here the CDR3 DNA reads TGTGCCAGCAGCTTACTAGCGGACTACACAGATACGCAGTATTTT. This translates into CASSLLADYTDTQYF.

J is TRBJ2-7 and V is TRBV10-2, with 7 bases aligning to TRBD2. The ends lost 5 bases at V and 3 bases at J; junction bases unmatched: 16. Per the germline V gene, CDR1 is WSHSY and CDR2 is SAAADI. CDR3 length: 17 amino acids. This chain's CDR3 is CASSQGPRGLVYYEQYF. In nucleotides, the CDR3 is TGCGCCAGCAGTCAAGGTCCTCGAGGACTAGTATACTACGAGCAGTACTTC.

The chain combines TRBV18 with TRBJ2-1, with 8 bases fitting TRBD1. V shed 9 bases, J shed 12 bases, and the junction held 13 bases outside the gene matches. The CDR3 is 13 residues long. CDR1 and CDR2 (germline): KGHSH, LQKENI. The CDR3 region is CASFPEKGQGQFF. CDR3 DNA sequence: TGTGCCAGTTTCCCAGAAAAAGGACAGGGGCAGTTCTTC.